A selection of T cell receptor beta chains follows, all from one sample in a study of technical replicates of blood from a handful of donors. The table came from immunoSEQ multiplex PCR; TCRdb's copy has only in-frame clones and leaves some out. Among 35,000 to 50,000 clones, about 96% were seen once, and the ten largest hold approximately 0.35%. Sequences were obtained from T cells isolated from PBMCs. These receptors originate from a human donor in good health. CDR3s include the opening cysteine and the closing phenylalanine or tryptophan. A D gene is named only where the DNA matches it firmly. The listing skips clone size in some rows; elsewhere it reads once, few, many or a size class.

J gene	D gene	V gene	clone size	CDR3 DNA	CDR3 protein
TRBJ2-3	.	TRBV7-3	.	TGTGCCAGCAGCTTATTTGGCAGTCTGGCGGTACGGAACACAGATACGCAGTATTTT	CASSLFGSLAVRNTDTQYF
TRBJ2-7	TRBD2	TRBV6-5	.	TGTGCCAGCAGTTACGGACTAGCGGACATCTACGAGCAGTACTTC	CASSYGLADIYEQYF
TRBJ1-2	TRBD1	TRBV9	.	TGTGCCAGCAGCGTATTAGGGCAGGGGGATTTGAGCACCTTC	CASSVLGQGDLSTF
TRBJ2-7	.	TRBV6-1	once	TGTGCCAGCACCCTGGGTAGGGGTCGTGAGCAGTACTTC	CASTLGRGREQYF
TRBJ2-7	.	TRBV25-1	.	TGTGCCAGCAGTGAATTGCGGGACTCCTCCTACGAGCAGTACTTC	CASSELRDSSYEQYF
TRBJ2-1	TRBD2	TRBV6-1	.	TGTGCCAGCAGTGAAGTCGGACTAGTTACGTTCTTC	CASSEVGLVTFF
TRBJ2-3	.	TRBV5-1	.	TGCGCCAGCAGCTTGTTTCAGAGCACAGATACGCAGTATTTT	CASSLFQSTDTQYF
TRBJ2-7	.	TRBV7-9	.	TGTGCCAGCAGCTTTGGACAATCCTACGAGCAGTACTTC	CASSFGQSYEQYF
TRBJ2-2	.	TRBV11-2	.	TGTGCCAGCAGCTTACCCCAGGTCCGCACCGGGGAGCTGTTTTTT	CASSLPQVRTGELFF
TRBJ1-5	.	TRBV27	.	TGTGCCAGCGGGGTGGGGGGGCCTCAGCCCCAGCATTTT	CASGVGGPQPQHF
TRBJ2-1	.	TRBV7-8	.	TGTGCCAGCAGCTTAGAAATGGGGAGTTTCAGCTCCTACAATGAGCAGTTCTTC	CASSLEMGSFSSYNEQFF
TRBJ1-2	.	TRBV9	.	TGTGCCAGCAGCCCGGGGTCAAACTATGGCTACACCTTC	CASSPGSNYGYTF
TRBJ2-5	.	TRBV9	.	TGTGCCAGCGGTCTCGGGGAGGAGACCCAGTACTTC	CASGLGEETQYF
TRBJ1-4	TRBD1	TRBV28	.	TGTGCCAGCAGTCCTATAATCCAGGGGGCGGGGGATGAAAAACTGTTTTTT	CASSPIIQGAGDEKLFF
TRBJ2-1	.	TRBV7-6	.	TGTGCCAGCAGCTCGGGACGAGGGACATCCTCCTACAATGAGCAGTTCTTC	CASSSGRGTSSYNEQFF
TRBJ2-1	.	TRBV4-2	.	TGTGCCAGCAGCCTGGAGGGTCACTCCTACAATGAGCAGTTCTTC	CASSLEGHSYNEQFF
TRBJ1-1	.	TRBV6-5	.	TGTGCCAGCCTCCGGAACAGGCGCGACACTGAAGCTTTCTTT	CASLRNRRDTEAFF
TRBJ1-5	.	TRBV9	once	TGTGCCAGCAGCGTAGGGGGCCCAGGGTATCAGCCCCAGCATTTT	CASSVGGPGYQPQHF
TRBJ2-7	.	TRBV19	.	TGTGCCAGTAACAGCAACAGGGACTACGAGCAGTACTTC	CASNSNRDYEQYF
TRBJ2-7	.	TRBV7-2	.	TGTGCCAGCAGCCTACCCGGAGGAACCTACGAGCAGTACTTC	CASSLPGGTYEQYF
TRBJ1-3	TRBD1	TRBV5-1	.	TGCGCCAGCAGCAGAGAGGGACAGACCTCTGGAAACACCATATATTTT	CASSREGQTSGNTIYF
TRBJ2-1	.	TRBV2	.	TGTGCCAGCAGTGAAATATTCCGGGACTCCTACAATGAGCAGTTCTTC	CASSEIFRDSYNEQFF
TRBJ1-1	TRBD1	TRBV19	.	TGTGCCAGTAGGACAATGACAGGGCTGAACACTGAAGCTTTCTTT	CASRTMTGLNTEAFF
TRBJ2-7	.	TRBV21-1	.	TGTGCCAGCGGTGGGACAGGGAGGAATGAGCAGTACTTC	CASGGTGRNEQYF
TRBJ2-7	TRBD2	TRBV7-9	.	TGTGCCAGCAGCTTACTAGCGGAGGCCTACGAGCAGTACTTC	CASSLLAEAYEQYF
TRBJ2-3	.	TRBV10-3	.	TGTGCCATCAGTCCAAGCGGGCCTAGCACAGATACGCAGTATTTT	CAISPSGPSTDTQYF
TRBJ1-2	TRBD1	TRBV5-1	.	TGCGCCAGCAGCCCCCGGGACAGGGCCTATGGCTACACCTTC	CASSPRDRAYGYTF
TRBJ1-5	.	TRBV5-6	.	TGTGCCAGCAGCAAGGGAGCCTATCAGCCCCAGCATTTT	CASSKGAYQPQHF
TRBJ2-1	TRBD2	TRBV2	.	TGTGCCAGCAGTCCCGGACTAGCGGGAGGGGGTGAGCAGTTCTTC	CASSPGLAGGGEQFF
TRBJ2-1	TRBD2	TRBV30	once	TGTGCCTGGACCCTCGCACGGACTAGCGGGATAAGTGATGAGCAGTTCTTC	CAWTLARTSGISDEQFF
TRBJ2-5	TRBD2	TRBV4-1	.	TGCGCCAGCAGCCAACAGCCAGCGGGAGGGCCTCAAGAGACCCAGTACTTC	CASSQQPAGGPQETQYF
TRBJ2-7	.	TRBV7-9	few	TGTGCCAGCAGCCGCAGGGAAGACTACGAGCAGTACTTC	CASSRREDYEQYF
TRBJ2-7	.	TRBV10-3	.	TGTGCCATCAGTGAGTCCGGGGAACTGCACGAGCAGTACTTC	CAISESGELHEQYF
TRBJ2-2	TRBD1	TRBV18	.	TGTGCCAGCTCACCACTTCGGCAGGGGGCGAACACCGGGGAGCTGTTTTTT	CASSPLRQGANTGELFF
TRBJ2-5	.	TRBV29-1	.	TGCAGCGTTGTAGGGACTACCCAGTACTTC	CSVVGTTQYF
TRBJ2-7	.	TRBV2	.	TGTGCCAGCATGACAGTCTCCTACGAGCAGTACTTC	CASMTVSYEQYF
TRBJ2-1	TRBD2	TRBV4-3	.	TGCGCCAGCAGCCAGCCTGGACTAGCGGGGCTTGGAGAGCAGTTCTTC	CASSQPGLAGLGEQFF
TRBJ2-7	TRBD2	TRBV19	.	TGTGCCAGTAGTATAGAAGCGGGAGACTACGAGCAGTACTTC	CASSIEAGDYEQYF
TRBJ2-1	.	TRBV28	.	TGTGCCAGCATTCCGAGCGGGCCGTCCTACAATGAGCAGTTCTTC	CASIPSGPSYNEQFF
TRBJ2-7	TRBD2	TRBV30	.	TGTGCCTGGAGTGTCAATAGCGGGAGAAATACGTACGAGCAGTACTTC	CAWSVNSGRNTYEQYF
TRBJ1-1	.	TRBV5-1	.	TGCGCCAGCAGCCCACAGGGTGGCACTGAAGCTTTCTTT	CASSPQGGTEAFF
TRBJ1-1	TRBD1	TRBV7-3	.	TGTGCCAGCAGCAGGACAGGGAACACTGAAGCTTTCTTT	CASSRTGNTEAFF
TRBJ2-7	TRBD1	TRBV4-1	.	TGCGCCAGCAGCAGTCCGGGACAGCCCAAAGAGCAGTACTTC	CASSSPGQPKEQYF
TRBJ1-1	.	TRBV7-3	.	TGTGCCAGCAGCTTAAACCCGGGGAACACTGAAGCTTTCTTT	CASSLNPGNTEAFF
TRBJ1-2	.	TRBV10-3	.	TGTGCCATCATGGTGAGGCAGGGTTATGGCTACACCTTC	CAIMVRQGYGYTF
TRBJ2-1	TRBD2	TRBV7-9	.	TGTGCCAGCCTTTGGGCGGGAGATGAGCAGTTCTTC	CASLWAGDEQFF
TRBJ1-1	.	TRBV11-3	.	TGTGCCAGCAGCGCCCGAACTCCCACTGAAGCTTTCTTT	CASSARTPTEAFF
TRBJ2-7	.	TRBV19	.	TGTGCCAGTAGTCGCACCGGCTCCTACGAGCAGTACTTC	CASSRTGSYEQYF
TRBJ2-2	TRBD1	TRBV6-5	.	TGTGCCAGCAGGCCCGGGACAGGGGTAACCGGGGAGCTGTTTTTT	CASRPGTGVTGELFF
TRBJ1-2	.	TRBV7-8	few	TGTGCCAGCAGCTTAGCACAGGGCAACTATGGCTACACCTTC	CASSLAQGNYGYTF
TRBJ2-2	.	TRBV21-1	.	TGTGCCAGCAGCAAAGGCGGAGGTCTGGGCACCGGGGAGCTGTTTTTT	CASSKGGGLGTGELFF
TRBJ1-5	TRBD1	TRBV10-1	.	TGCGCCAGCAGGGGACGGACAGGGAGGCGCAATCAGCCCCAGCATTTT	CASRGRTGRRNQPQHF
TRBJ2-7	TRBD2	TRBV13	.	TGTGCCAGCAGCAGCCCCTCTACCGGGAGGACGTACGAGCAGTACTTC	CASSSPSTGRTYEQYF